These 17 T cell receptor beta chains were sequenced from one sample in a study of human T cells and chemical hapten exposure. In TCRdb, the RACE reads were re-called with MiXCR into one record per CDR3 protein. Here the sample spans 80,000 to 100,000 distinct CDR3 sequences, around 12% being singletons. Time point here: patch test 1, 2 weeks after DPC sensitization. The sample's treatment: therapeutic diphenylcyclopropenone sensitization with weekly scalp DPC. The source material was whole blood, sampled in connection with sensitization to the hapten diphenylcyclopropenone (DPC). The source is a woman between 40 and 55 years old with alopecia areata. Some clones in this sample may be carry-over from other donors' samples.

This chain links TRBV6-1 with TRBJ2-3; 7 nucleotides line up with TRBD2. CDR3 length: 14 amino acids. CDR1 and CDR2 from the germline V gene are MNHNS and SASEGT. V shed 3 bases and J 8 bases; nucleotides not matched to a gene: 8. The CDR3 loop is CASSDEPGGVTQYF. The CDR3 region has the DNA TGTGCCAGCAGTGACGAGCCGGGAGGTGTTACGCAGTATTTT.

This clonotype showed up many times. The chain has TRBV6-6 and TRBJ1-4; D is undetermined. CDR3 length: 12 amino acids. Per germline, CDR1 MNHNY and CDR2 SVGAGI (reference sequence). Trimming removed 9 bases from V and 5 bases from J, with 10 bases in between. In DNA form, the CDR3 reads TGTGCCAGTCAGCTATACAATGAAAAACTGTTTTTT. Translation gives CASQLYNEKLFF.

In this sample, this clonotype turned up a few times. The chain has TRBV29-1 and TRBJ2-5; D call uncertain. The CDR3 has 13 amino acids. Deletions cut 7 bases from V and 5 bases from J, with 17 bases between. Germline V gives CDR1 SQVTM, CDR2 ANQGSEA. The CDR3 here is CSAKSEVGETQYF. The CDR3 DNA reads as TGCAGCGCCAAAAGCGAGGTGGGGGAGACCCAGTACTTC.

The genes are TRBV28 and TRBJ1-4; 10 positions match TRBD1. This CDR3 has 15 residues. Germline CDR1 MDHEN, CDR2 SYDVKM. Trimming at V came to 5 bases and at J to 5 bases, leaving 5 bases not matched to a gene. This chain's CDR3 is CASSTRDRGNEKLFF. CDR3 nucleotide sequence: TGTGCCAGCAGTACCCGGGACAGGGGAAATGAAAAACTGTTTTTT.

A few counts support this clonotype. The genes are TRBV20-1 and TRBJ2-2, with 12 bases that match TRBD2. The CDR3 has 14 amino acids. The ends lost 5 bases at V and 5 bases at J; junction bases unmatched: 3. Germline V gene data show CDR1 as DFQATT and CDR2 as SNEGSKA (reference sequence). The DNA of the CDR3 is TGCAGTGCTGGACTAGCGGGAAGGACCGGGGAGCTGTTTTTT. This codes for CSAGLAGRTGELFF.

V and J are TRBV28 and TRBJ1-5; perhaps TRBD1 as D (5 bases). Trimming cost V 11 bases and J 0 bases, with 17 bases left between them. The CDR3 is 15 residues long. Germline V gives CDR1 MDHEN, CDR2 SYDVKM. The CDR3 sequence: CAPRGRTNSNQPQHF. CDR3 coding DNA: TGTGCCCCTCGGGGCAGAACTAATAGCAATCAGCCCCAGCATTTT.

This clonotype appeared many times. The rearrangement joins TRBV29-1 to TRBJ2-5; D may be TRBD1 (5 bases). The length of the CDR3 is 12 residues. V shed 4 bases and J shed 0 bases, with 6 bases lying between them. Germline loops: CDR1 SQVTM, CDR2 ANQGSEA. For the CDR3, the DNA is TGCAGCGTTGGACAGCACCAAGAGACCCAGTACTTC. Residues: CSVGQHQETQYF.

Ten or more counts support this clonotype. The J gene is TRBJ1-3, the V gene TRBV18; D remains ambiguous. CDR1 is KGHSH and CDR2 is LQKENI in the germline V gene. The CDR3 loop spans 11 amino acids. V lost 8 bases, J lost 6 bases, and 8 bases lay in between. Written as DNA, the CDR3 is TGTGCCAGCACCACGGTAAACACCATATATTTT. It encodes CASTTVNTIYF.

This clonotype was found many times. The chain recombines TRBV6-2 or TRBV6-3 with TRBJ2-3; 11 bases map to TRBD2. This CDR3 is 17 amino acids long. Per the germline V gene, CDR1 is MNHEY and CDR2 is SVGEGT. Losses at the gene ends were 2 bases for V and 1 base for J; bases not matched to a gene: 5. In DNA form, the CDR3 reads TGTGCCAGCAGTTACCCGTTGGGACTAGCGGGCACAGATACGCAGTATTTT. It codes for CASSYPLGLAGTDTQYF.

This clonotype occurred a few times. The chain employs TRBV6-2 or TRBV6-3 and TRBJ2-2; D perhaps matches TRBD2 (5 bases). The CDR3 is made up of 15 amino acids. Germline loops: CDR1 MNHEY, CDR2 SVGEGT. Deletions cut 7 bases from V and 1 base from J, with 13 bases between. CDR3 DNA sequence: TGTGCCAGCACCCCGACCGGGGAGAACACCGGGGAGCTGTTTTTT. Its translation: CASTPTGENTGELFF.

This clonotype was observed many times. The CDR3 loop is CSVAHPSGSYNEQFF. The DNA for the CDR3 is TGCAGCGTTGCTCACCCTAGCGGCTCCTACAATGAGCAGTTCTTC. The chain uses TRBV29-1 and TRBJ2-1; 7 bases are a match to TRBD2. CDR1 and CDR2 from the germline V gene are SQVTM and ANQGSEA. The length of the CDR3 is 15 residues. With V trimmed by 4 bases and J by 0 bases, 6 bases remained unmatched.

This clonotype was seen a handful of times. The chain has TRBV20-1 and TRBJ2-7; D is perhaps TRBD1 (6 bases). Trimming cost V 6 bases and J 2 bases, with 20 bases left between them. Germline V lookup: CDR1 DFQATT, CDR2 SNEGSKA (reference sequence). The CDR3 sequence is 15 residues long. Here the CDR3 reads CSASPLGQQTYEQYF. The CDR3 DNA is TGCAGTGCCAGTCCCTTAGGACAGCAAACCTACGAGCAGTACTTC.

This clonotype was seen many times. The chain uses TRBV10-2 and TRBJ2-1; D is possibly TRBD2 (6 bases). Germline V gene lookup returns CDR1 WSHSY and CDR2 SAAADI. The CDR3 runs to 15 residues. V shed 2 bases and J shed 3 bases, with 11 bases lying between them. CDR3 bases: TGCGCCAGCAGTGAGGTTGGGGGACTCTACAATGAGCAGTTCTTC. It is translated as CASSEVGGLYNEQFF.

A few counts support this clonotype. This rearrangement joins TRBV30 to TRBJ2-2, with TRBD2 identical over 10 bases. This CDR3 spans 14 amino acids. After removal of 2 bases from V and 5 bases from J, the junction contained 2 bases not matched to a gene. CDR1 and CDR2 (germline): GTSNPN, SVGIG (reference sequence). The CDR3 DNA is TGTGCCTGGAGTAGCGGGAGGGGAACCGGGGAGCTGTTTTTT. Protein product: CAWSSGRGTGELFF.

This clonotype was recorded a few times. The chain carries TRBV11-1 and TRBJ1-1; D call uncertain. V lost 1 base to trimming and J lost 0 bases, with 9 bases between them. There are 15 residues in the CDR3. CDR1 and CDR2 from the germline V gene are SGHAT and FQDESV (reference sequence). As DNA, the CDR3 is TGTGCCAGCAGCTTAGGCTCGGGCATGAACACTGAAGCTTTCTTT. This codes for CASSLGSGMNTEAFF.

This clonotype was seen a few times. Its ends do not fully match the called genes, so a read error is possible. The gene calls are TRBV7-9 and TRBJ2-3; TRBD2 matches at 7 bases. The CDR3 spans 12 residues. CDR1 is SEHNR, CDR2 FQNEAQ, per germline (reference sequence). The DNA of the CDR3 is TGTGCCAGCAGCCTGCCGGGTCGGGAGGAGGATTTT. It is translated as CASSLPGREEDF.

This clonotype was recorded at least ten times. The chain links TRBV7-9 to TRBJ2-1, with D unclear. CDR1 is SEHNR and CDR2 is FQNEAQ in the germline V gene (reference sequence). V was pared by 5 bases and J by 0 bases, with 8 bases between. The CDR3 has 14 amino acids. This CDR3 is CASSPPSSYNEQFF. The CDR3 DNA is TGTGCCAGCAGCCCTCCTAGCTCCTACAATGAGCAGTTCTTC.